These T cell receptor beta chains were read from a single sample in a study of glioma-infiltrating T cells after dendritic cell vaccination. The protocol was immunoSEQ multiplex PCR, while the TCRdb copy is restricted to in-frame clones and leaves out a portion. The profile covers 90,000 to 110,000 clones, with 85% to 90% appearing a single time and 2.5% to 3% taken by the ten largest. The source was blood, collected after dendritic cell vaccination. These receptors came from a human donor with glioblastoma. Both conserved end residues are part of each CDR3.

V	CDR3
TRBV6-5	CASIPDRSSGNTIYF
TRBV30	CAWSSPGQGNEKLFF
TRBV5-1	CASSPEGSPYREQFF
TRBV9	CASSPRAGTGELFF
TRBV5-5	CASTLGAGPSPQHF
TRBV18	CASSPGLLNQPQHF
TRBV6-1	CASSTGLAGQETQYF
TRBV5-4	CASSSGGISRSGGYTF
TRBV30	CAWARDRGNEQFF
TRBV18	CASSPGGPSYEQYF
TRBV2	CASRQGKNTGELFF
TRBV6-6	CASSYSHLTYEQYF
TRBV7-2	CASRFSGQSQETQYF
TRBV5-1	CASSPGQARSPLHF
TRBV6-6	CASLPPGQWAEAFF
TRBV27	CASSLEGTSRHEQFF
TRBV7-9	CATSGGGSYNEQFF
TRBV7-3	CASRRIAGGLYNEQFF
TRBV27	CASSPPGQVSNEAFF
TRBV29-1	CSAYGGTGYEQYF
TRBV5-6	CASSPDRGEGTEAFF
TRBV6-1	CASSEWASGSISEQYF
TRBV2	CASSEQGALSGNTIYF
TRBV7-3	CASSRTGVIDEQYF
TRBV2	CASSWRGPRNNQPQHF
TRBV21-1	CASRGGGLAEQYF
TRBV21-1	CAERAIKGDRGRIRDTEAFF
TRBV11-1	CASSLGDSFTEAFF
TRBV7-8	CASSLGQGVRETQYF
TRBV7-9	CASTPEGYGYTF
TRBV6-1	CASRTSGAGEQYF